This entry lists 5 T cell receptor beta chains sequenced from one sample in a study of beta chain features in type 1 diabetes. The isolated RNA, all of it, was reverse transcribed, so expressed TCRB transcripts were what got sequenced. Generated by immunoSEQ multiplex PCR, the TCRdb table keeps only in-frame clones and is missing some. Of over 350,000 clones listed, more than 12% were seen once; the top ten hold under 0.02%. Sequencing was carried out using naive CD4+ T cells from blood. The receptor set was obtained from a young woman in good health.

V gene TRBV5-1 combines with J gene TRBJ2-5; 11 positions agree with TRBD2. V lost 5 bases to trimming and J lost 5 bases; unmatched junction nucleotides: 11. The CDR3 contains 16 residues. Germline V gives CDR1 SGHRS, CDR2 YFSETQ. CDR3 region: CASRTSGTRREETQYF. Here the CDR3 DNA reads TGCGCCAGCAGGACTAGCGGGACTCGGCGTGAGGAGACCCAGTACTTC.

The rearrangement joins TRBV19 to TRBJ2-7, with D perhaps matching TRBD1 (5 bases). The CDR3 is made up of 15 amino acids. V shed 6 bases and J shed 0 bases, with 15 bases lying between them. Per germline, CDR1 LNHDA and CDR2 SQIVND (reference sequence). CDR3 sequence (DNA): TGTGCCAGTAGATCCCCGGACACCGCCTCCTACGAGCAGTACTTC. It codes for CASRSPDTASYEQYF.

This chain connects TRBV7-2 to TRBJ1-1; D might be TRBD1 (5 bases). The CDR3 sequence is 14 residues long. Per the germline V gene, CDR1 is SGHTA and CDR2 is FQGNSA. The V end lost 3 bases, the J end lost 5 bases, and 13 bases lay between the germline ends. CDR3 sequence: CASSLQGSRTEAFF. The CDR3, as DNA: TGTGCCAGCAGCTTGCAGGGATCGAGAACTGAAGCTTTCTTT.

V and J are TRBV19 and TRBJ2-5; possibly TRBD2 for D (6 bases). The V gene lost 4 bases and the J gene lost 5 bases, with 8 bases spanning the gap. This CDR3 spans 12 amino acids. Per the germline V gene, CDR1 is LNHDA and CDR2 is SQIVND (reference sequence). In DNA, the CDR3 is TGTGCCAGTAGTACGGCGGGGGAGACCCAGTACTTC. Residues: CASSTAGETQYF.

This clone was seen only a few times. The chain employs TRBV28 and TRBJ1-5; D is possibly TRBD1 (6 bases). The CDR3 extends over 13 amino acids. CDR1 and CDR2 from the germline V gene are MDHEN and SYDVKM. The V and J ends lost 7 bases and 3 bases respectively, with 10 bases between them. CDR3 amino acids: CASIGGHNQPQHF. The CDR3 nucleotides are TGTGCCAGCATCGGGGGGCACAATCAGCCCCAGCATTTT.